This TCR beta chain was identified in a study of shared clonotypes between healthy human individuals. Study-level background: CD4 naive cells filled three plates per donor, CD4 memory three, CD8 naive two and CD8 memory one. Study-wide results and caveats: When naive CD4 clonotypes were compared across a handful of donors, about 4.8% were shared. In this cohort, only blood was sampled, and tissue repertoires likely differ.

CD8 cells classed as naive were CD45RO-negative and positively selected for CCR7, excluding terminally differentiated effector memory CD45RA+ cells. Original processing notes: ImmunoSEQ supplied junction-only sequences lacking quality scores, so filtering was different. The data were produced by immunoSEQ multiplex PCR, yet TCRdb's version contains in-frame clones alone and is incomplete. V, J and clone size were drawn from that table, and D and trimming were deduced from the DNA. The sample lists roughly 2.1 million clones, more than 85% occurring once. In the case of this clone: As yet, its antigen is unknown.

Specimen: naive CD8+ T cells from PBMCs. The clonotype comes from a man aged 18 to 30 in good health. Some clones in this sample may be carry-over from other donors' samples.

The CDR3 region has the DNA TGTGCCAGCAGCGTACGGGCTCTCCAAGAGACCCAGTACTTC. Amino acids: CASSVRALQETQYF. The chain is built from TRBV9 and TRBJ2-5; D is ambiguous. CDR3 length equals 14 residues. CDR1 and CDR2 from the germline V gene are SGDLS and YYNGEE. V lost 1 base to trimming and J lost 1 base, with 8 bases between them.